This is a list of T cell receptor beta chains from one sample in a study of blood T cell repertoires in COVID-19. The method was immunoSEQ multiplex PCR; TCRdb's version includes in-frame clones alone and lacks a portion of them. The table includes roughly 120,000 clones, about 90% detected once. Sequenced material: peripheral blood. The receptors stem from an older man who had recovered from COVID-19. CDR3s include the opening cysteine and the closing phenylalanine or tryptophan. The D gene is left open where the match is weak. Rows may omit the clone size; those that give it use once, few, many or a size class.

d_call	v_call	clone_size	j_call	cdr3_nt	cdr3_aa
.	TRBV5-4	.	TRBJ2-7	TGTGCCAGCAGCCCCGGACAGCAATCCTACGAGCAGTACTTC	CASSPGQQSYEQYF
TRBD1	TRBV19	.	TRBJ1-5	TGTGCCAGTAGTAGGGACAGAGACAATCAGCCCCAGCATTTT	CASSRDRDNQPQHF
.	TRBV3-1/TRBV3-2	.	TRBJ2-1	TGTGCCAGCCCCCCGCGCGCCTACAATGAGCAGTTCTTC	CASPPRAYNEQFF
TRBD2	TRBV7-6	few	TRBJ2-1	TGTGCCAGCAGCCGATCATTCCCTTCCGCTAGCGGGCTCAATGAGCAGTTCTTC	CASSRSFPSASGLNEQFF
TRBD1	TRBV9	.	TRBJ1-3	TGTGCCAGCAGCGTGGGACAGGGGGTTGGAAACACCATATATTTT	CASSVGQGVGNTIYF
.	TRBV11-2	.	TRBJ2-7	TGTGCCAGCAGCTTAGATAGGGCAGGGGTAGGCGAGCAGTACTTC	CASSLDRAGVGEQYF
.	TRBV5-1	.	TRBJ2-5	TGCGCCAGCAGCTTCGGAGGGGACCAGGAGACCCAGTACTTC	CASSFGGDQETQYF
.	TRBV6-6	.	TRBJ2-7	TGTGCCAGCAGTTACCCCGGACAAGCCTACGAGCAGTACTTC	CASSYPGQAYEQYF
TRBD1	TRBV30	few	TRBJ1-2	TGTGCCGGTGGACAGGGGGCTATTGGCTACACCTTC	CAGGQGAIGYTF
TRBD2	TRBV4-1	.	TRBJ2-5	TGCGCCAGCAGCCAGGGGGGGGCTAGCGGGTTTCAAGAGACCCAGTACTTC	CASSQGGASGFQETQYF
.	TRBV21-1	.	TRBJ2-7	TGTGCCAGCAGCGCGGGGGACATTCTAGGCGGTTGCGAGCAGTACTTC	CASSAGDILGGCEQYF
.	TRBV19	.	TRBJ1-5	TGTGCCAGTAGCGAGGCAGCTAATCAGCCCCAGCATTTT	CASSEAANQPQHF
TRBD1	TRBV2	.	TRBJ2-7	TGTGCCAGCAGAGGGGACAGCTACGAGCAGTACTTC	CASRGDSYEQYF
.	TRBV14	.	TRBJ1-2	TGTGCCAGCAGCCAAACCTTCGGGGGCTATGGCTACACCTTC	CASSQTFGGYGYTF
TRBD1	TRBV5-4	.	TRBJ2-1	TGTGCCAGCAGCTCGGGACAGGTGGTTCGCAATGAGCAGTTCTTC	CASSSGQVVRNEQFF
.	TRBV6-2/TRBV6-3	.	TRBJ1-1	TGTGCCAGCAGTTACAATATCGGGGTAGCGGCTTTCTTT	CASSYNIGVAAFF